This TCR beta chain was documented in a study of technical replicates of blood from four donors. V gave up 4 bases and J gave up 1 base; unmatched junction bases: 7. Germline CDR1 reads GTSNPN; CDR2 reads SVGIG (reference sequence). CDR3 length equals 16 residues. This clone was recorded once. Data came from immunoSEQ multiplex PCR; TCRdb stores just in-frame clones and leaves some out. Of some 57,000 clones listed, 89% are singletons. V gene TRBV30 combines with J gene TRBJ1-4; 9 bases fit TRBD1. This clonotype was sampled from a human donor in good health. Some clones in this sample may be carry-over from other donors' samples. Sequencing was performed on PBMCs. CDR3 residues: CAWNPGQGVTNEKLFF. The CDR3 bases are TGTGCCTGGAATCCGGGACAGGGTGTAACTAATGAAAAACTGTTTTTT.